This TCR beta chain was recovered during a study of regulatory T cells in long-lasting Graves disease. Study-wide context: Positive TSH receptor antibodies alongside over 5 years of antithyroid drugs were what marked Graves' disease as persistent.

Time point: persistent/refractory GD, antithyroid drugs over 5 years with positive TRAb. RNA extracted from PBMCs served as the sequencing template. Through Arm-PCR of CDR3 regions and iRepertoire HTBI primers, TCR beta libraries were built. Using its own MiXCR run on the multiplex PCR reads, TCRdb lists one record per CDR3 protein. The sample lists 500,000 to 800,000 distinct CDR3 sequences; about 30% were seen once. V was trimmed by 5 bases and J by 0 bases, leaving 13 bases between them. CDR1 MNHEY and CDR2 SMNVEV come from the germline V gene (reference sequence). The CDR3 extends over 15 amino acids.

This sample comprised peripheral blood mononuclear cells (PBMCs), obtained when the disease was refractory, from a patient treated with antithyroid drugs. The origin of this receptor is a female donor with Graves disease. The chain recombines TRBV27 with TRBJ1-1; D call uncertain. CDR3 nucleotides: TGTGCCAGCAGTAGCCCGTGGCAGATGAACACTGAAGCTTTCTTT. Its translation is CASSSPWQMNTEAFF.